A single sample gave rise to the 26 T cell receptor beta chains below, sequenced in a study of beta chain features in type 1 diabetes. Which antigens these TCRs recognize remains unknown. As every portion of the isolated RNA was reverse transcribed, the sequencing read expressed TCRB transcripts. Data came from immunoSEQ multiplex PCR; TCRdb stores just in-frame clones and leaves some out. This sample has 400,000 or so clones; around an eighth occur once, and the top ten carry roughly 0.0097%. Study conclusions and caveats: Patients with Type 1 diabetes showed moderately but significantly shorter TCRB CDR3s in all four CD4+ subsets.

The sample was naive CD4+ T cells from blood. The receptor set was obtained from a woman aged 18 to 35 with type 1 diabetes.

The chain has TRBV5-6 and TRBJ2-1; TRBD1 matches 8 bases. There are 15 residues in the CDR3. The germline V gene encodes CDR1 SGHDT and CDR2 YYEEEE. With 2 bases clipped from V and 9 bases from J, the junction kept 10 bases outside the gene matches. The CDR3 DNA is TGTGCCAGCAGCTTTCAGGACAGGGTGAACGGTGAGCAGTTCTTC. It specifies CASSFQDRVNGEQFF.

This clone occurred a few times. CDR3: CASGGRTGELFF. In DNA form, the CDR3 reads TGTGCCAGCGGCGGCCGCACCGGGGAGCTGTTTTTT. The chain links TRBV5-4 to TRBJ2-2, with D hard to call. V lost 7 bases, J lost 4 bases, and 8 bases lay in between. Per the germline V gene, CDR1 is SGHNT and CDR2 is YYREEE (reference sequence). The CDR3 length is 12 residues.

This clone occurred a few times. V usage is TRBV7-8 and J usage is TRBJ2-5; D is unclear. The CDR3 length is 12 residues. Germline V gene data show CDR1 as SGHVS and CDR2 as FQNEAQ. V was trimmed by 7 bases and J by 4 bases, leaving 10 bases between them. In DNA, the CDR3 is TGTGCCAGCAAAACCTCCGGAGAGACCCAGTACTTC. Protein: CASKTSGETQYF.

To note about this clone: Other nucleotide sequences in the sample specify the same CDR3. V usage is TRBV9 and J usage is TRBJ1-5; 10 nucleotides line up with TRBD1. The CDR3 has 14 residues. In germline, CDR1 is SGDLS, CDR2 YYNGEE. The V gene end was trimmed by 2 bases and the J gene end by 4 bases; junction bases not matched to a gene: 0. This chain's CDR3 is CASSVGQGNQPQHF. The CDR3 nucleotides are TGTGCCAGCAGCGTGGGACAGGGGAATCAGCCCCAGCATTTT.

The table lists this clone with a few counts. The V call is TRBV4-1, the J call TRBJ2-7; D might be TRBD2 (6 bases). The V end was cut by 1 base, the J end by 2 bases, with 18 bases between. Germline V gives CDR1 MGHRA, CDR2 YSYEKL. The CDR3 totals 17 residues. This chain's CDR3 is CASSQVVGGLEAYEQYF. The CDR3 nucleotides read TGCGCCAGCAGCCAAGTAGTGGGGGGACTCGAAGCCTACGAGCAGTACTTC.

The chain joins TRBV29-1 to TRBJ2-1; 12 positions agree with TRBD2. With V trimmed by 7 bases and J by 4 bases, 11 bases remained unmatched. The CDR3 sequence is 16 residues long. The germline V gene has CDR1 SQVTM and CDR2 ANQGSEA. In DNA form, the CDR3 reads TGCAGCGCCCCCCGAGGACTAGCGGGAATTTACAATGAGCAGTTCTTC. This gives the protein CSAPRGLAGIYNEQFF.

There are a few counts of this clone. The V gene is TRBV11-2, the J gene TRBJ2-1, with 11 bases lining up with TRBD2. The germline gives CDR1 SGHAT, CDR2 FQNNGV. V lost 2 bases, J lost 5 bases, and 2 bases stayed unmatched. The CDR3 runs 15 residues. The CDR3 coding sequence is TGTGCCAGCAGCTTACGTAGCGGGGGGGACAATGAGCAGTTCTTC. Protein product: CASSLRSGGDNEQFF.

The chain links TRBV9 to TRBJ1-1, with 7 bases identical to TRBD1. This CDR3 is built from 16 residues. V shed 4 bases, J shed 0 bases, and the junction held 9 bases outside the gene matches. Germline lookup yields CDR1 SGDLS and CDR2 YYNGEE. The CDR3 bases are TGTGCCAGCAGCCCACGGGACAGTAGAATGAACACTGAAGCTTTCTTT. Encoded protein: CASSPRDSRMNTEAFF. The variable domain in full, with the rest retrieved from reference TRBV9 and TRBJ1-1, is DSGVTQTPKHLITATGQRVTLRCSPRSGDLSVYWYQQSLDQGLQFLIQYYNGEERAKGNILERFSAQQFPDLHSELNLSSLELGDSALYFCASSPRDSRMNTEAFFGQGTRLTVV.

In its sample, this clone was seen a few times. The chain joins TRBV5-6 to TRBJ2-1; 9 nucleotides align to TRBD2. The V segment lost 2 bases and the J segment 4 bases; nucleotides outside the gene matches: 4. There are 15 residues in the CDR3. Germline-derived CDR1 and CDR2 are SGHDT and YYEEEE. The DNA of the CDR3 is TGTGCCAGCAGCTTAGCGGGAGGAATTTACAATGAGCAGTTCTTC. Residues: CASSLAGGIYNEQFF. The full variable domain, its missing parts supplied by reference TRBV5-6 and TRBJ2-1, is DAGVTQSPTHLIKTRGQQVTLRCSPKSGHDTVSWYQQALGQGPQFIFQYYEEEERQRGNFPDRFSGHQFPNYSSELNVNALLLGDSALYLCASSLAGGIYNEQFFGPGTRLTVL.

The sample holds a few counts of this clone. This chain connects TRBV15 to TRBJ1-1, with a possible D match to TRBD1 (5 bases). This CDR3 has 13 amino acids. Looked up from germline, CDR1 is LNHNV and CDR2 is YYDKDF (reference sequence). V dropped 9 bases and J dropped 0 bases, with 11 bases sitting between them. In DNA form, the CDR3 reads TGTGCCACGACGACAGATTTGAACACTGAAGCTTTCTTT. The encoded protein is CATTTDLNTEAFF.

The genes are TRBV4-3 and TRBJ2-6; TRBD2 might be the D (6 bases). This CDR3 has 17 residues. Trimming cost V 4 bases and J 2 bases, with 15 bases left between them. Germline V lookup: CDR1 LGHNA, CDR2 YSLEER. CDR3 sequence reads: CASSRRGGMAGANVLTF. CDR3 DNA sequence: TGCGCCAGCAGCCGGCGGGGCGGGATGGCTGGGGCCAACGTCCTGACTTTC.

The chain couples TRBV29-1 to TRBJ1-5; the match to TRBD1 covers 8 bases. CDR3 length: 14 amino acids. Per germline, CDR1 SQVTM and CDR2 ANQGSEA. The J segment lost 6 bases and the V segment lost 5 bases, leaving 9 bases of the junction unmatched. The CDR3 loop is CSVMPGGPGQPQHF. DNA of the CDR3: TGCAGCGTTATGCCAGGGGGCCCTGGTCAGCCCCAGCATTTT.

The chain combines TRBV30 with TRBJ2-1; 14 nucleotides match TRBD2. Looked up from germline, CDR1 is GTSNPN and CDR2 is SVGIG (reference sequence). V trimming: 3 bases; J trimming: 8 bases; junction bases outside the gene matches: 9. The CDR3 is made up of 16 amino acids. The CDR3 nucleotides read TGTGCCTGGAGCAAGGGACTAGCGGGAGTTGGGGATGAGCAGTTCTTC. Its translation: CAWSKGLAGVGDEQFF.

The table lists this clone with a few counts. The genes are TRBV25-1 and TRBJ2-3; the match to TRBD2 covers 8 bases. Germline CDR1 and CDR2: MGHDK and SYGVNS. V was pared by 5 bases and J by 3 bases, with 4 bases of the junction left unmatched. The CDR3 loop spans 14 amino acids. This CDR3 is CASSLSGGTDTQYF. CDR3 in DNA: TGTGCCAGCAGTCTCTCGGGGGGGACAGATACGCAGTATTTT.

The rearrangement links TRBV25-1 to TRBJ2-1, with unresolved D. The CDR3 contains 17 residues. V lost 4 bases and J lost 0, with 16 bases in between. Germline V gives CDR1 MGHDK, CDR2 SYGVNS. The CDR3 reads CASSALIDYSSYNEQFF. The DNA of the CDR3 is TGTGCCAGCAGTGCGCTAATCGATTACAGCTCCTACAATGAGCAGTTCTTC.

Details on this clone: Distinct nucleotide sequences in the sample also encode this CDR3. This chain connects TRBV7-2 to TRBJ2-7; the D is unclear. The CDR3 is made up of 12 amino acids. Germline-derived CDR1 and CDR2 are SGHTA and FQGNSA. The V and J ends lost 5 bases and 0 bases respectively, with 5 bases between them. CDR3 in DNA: TGTGCCAGCAGCCTTAGCTCCTACGAGCAGTACTTC. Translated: CASSLSSYEQYF. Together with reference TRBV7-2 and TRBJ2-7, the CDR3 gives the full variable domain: GAGVSQSPSNKVTEKGKDVELRCDPISGHTALYWYRQSLGQGLEFLIYFQGNSAPDKSGLPSDRFSAERTGGSVSTLTIQRTQQEDSAVYLCASSLSSYEQYFGPGTRLTVT.

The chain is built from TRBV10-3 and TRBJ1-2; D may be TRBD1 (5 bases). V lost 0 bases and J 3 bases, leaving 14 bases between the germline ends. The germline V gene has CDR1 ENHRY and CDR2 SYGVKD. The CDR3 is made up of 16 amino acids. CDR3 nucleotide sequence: TGTGCCATCAGTGAGTCGATTATGGGGCGCGACTATGGCTACACCTTC. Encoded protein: CAISESIMGRDYGYTF.

In DNA form, the CDR3 reads TGTGCCAGCAGCTTCGACAGGAATCAGCCCCAGCATTTT. It specifies CASSFDRNQPQHF. The chain is built from TRBV7-2 and TRBJ1-5; TRBD1 is a possible D gene (6 bases). The germline V and J ends were trimmed by 3 bases and 4 bases, with 7 bases remaining between them. This CDR3 has 13 residues. Germline assignment: CDR1 SGHTA and CDR2 FQGNSA.

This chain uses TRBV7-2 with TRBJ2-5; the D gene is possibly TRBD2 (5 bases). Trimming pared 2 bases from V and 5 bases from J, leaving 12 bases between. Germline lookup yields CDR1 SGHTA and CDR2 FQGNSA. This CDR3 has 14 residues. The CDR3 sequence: CASSLRRVWETQYF. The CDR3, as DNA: TGTGCCAGCAGCTTAAGGCGGGTATGGGAGACCCAGTACTTC.

CDR3 coding DNA: TGTGCCAGCAGCCAGCGGTTAGGGCAAAATGAGCAGTTCTTC. It translates to CASSQRLGQNEQFF. The V gene is TRBV7-2, the J gene TRBJ2-1, with D perhaps TRBD2 (5 bases). Looked up from germline, CDR1 is SGHTA and CDR2 is FQGNSA. The CDR3 has 14 residues. The V end was cut by 5 bases, the J end by 7 bases, with 15 bases between.

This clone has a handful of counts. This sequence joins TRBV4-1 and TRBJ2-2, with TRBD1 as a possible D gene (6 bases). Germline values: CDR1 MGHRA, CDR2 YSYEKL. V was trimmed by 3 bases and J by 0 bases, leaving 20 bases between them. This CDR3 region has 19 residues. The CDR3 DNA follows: TGCGCCAGCAGCCATAGGACAGTCCGGACGGATTCGAACACCGGGGAGCTGTTTTTT. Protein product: CASSHRTVRTDSNTGELFF.

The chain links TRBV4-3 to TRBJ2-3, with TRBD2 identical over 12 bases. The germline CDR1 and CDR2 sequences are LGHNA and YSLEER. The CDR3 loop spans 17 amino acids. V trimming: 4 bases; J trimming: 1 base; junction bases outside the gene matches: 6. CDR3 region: CASSLGLAGRGTDTQYF. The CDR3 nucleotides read TGCGCCAGCAGCCTAGGACTAGCGGGACGGGGCACAGATACGCAGTATTTT.

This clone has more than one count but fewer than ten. The CDR3 loop reads CASTLGDSNQPQHF. The CDR3 DNA reads TGTGCCAGCACCCTGGGAGATAGCAATCAGCCCCAGCATTTT. The chain uses TRBV6-6 and TRBJ1-5; D remains ambiguous. This CDR3 has 14 amino acids. V lost 7 bases to trimming and J lost 0 bases, with 10 bases between them. Germline V CDR1 and CDR2: MNHNY, SVGAGI (reference sequence).

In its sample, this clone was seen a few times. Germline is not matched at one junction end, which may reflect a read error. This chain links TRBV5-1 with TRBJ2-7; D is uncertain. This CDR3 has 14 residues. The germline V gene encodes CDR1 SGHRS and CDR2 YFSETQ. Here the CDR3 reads CASSLLSSSNEQYF. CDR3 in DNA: TGCGCCAGCAGCTTGCTTAGCTCCTCCAACGAGCAGTACTTC.

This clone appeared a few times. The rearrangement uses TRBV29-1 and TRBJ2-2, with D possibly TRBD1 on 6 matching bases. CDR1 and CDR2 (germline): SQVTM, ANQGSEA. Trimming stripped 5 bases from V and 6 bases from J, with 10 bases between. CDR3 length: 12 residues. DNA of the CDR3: TGCAGCGTTCACAGGGTACCCGGGGAGCTGTTTTTT. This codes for CSVHRVPGELFF.

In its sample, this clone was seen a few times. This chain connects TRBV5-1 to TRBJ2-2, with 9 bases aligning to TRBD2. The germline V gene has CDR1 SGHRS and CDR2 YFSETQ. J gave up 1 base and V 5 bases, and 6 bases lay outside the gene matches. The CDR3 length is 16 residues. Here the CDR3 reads CASSSLAGMNTGELFF. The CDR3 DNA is TGCGCCAGCAGTTCGCTAGCGGGGATGAACACCGGGGAGCTGTTTTTT.